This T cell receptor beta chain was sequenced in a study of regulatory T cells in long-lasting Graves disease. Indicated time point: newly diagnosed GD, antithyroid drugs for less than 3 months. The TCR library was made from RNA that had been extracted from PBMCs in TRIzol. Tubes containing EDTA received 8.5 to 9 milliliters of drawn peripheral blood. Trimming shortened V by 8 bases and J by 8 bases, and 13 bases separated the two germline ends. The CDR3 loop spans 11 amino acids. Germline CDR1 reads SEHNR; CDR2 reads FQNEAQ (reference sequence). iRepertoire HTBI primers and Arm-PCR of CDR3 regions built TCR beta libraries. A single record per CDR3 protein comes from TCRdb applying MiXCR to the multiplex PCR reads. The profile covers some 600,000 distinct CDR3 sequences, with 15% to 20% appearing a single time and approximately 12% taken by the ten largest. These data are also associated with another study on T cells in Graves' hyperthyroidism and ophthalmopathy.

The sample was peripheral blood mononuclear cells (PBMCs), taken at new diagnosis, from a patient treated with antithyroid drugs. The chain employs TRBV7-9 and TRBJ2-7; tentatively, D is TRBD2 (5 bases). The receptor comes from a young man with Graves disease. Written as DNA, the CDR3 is TGTGCCAGCGGGCGGGCAGAGAAGCAGTACTTC. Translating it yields CASGRAEKQYF.